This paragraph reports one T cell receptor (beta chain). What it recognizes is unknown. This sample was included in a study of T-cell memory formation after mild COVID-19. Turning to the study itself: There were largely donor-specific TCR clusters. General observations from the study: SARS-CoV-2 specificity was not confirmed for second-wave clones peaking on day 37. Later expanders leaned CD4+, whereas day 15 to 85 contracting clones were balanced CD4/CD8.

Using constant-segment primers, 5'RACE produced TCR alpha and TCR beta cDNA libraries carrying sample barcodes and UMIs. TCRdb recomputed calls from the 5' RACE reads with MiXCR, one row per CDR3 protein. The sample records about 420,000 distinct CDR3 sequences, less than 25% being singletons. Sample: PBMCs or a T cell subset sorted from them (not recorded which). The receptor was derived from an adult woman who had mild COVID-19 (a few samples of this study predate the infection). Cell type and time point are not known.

DNA of the CDR3: TGTGCCACCAGCAGAGATTGGGGATCTAGCGGGCGGTATGAGCAGTTCTTC. The encoded protein is CATSRDWGSSGRYEQFF. This chain uses TRBV15 with TRBJ2-1; 8 nucleotides line up with TRBD2. J gave up 8 bases and V 0 bases, and 12 bases lay outside the gene matches. The length of the CDR3 is 17 residues. The germline V gene has CDR1 LNHNV and CDR2 YYDKDF (reference sequence).